This T cell receptor beta chain was retrieved from a study of blood T cell repertoires in COVID-19. The cohort comprised adults aged about 18 to 89 years residing in approximately 25 US areas. Germline V CDR1 and CDR2: SGDLS, YYNGEE. The V and J ends lost 3 bases and 0 bases, in that order; junction bases with no gene match: 5. The CDR3 spans 16 residues. Assay: immunoSEQ multiplex PCR; the TCRdb copy retains only in-frame clones and omits some. Of roughly 290,000 clones listed, approximately 83% were seen once; the top ten hold more than 4%. The TCR comes from a young woman who had recovered from COVID-19. Input material: PBMCs or T cells enriched from blood (not recorded which). The genes are TRBV9 and TRBJ2-1; 8 bases match TRBD1. The CDR3 spells CASSGGQGISYNEQFF. In DNA, the CDR3 is TGTGCCAGCAGCGGAGGACAGGGCATCTCCTACAATGAGCAGTTCTTC. Looking up the rest from reference TRBV9 and TRBJ2-1 gives the full variable domain: DSGVTQTPKHLITATGQRVTLRCSPRSGDLSVYWYQQSLDQGLQFLIQYYNGEERAKGNILERFSAQQFPDLHSELNLSSLELGDSALYFCASSGGQGISYNEQFFGPGTRLTVL.